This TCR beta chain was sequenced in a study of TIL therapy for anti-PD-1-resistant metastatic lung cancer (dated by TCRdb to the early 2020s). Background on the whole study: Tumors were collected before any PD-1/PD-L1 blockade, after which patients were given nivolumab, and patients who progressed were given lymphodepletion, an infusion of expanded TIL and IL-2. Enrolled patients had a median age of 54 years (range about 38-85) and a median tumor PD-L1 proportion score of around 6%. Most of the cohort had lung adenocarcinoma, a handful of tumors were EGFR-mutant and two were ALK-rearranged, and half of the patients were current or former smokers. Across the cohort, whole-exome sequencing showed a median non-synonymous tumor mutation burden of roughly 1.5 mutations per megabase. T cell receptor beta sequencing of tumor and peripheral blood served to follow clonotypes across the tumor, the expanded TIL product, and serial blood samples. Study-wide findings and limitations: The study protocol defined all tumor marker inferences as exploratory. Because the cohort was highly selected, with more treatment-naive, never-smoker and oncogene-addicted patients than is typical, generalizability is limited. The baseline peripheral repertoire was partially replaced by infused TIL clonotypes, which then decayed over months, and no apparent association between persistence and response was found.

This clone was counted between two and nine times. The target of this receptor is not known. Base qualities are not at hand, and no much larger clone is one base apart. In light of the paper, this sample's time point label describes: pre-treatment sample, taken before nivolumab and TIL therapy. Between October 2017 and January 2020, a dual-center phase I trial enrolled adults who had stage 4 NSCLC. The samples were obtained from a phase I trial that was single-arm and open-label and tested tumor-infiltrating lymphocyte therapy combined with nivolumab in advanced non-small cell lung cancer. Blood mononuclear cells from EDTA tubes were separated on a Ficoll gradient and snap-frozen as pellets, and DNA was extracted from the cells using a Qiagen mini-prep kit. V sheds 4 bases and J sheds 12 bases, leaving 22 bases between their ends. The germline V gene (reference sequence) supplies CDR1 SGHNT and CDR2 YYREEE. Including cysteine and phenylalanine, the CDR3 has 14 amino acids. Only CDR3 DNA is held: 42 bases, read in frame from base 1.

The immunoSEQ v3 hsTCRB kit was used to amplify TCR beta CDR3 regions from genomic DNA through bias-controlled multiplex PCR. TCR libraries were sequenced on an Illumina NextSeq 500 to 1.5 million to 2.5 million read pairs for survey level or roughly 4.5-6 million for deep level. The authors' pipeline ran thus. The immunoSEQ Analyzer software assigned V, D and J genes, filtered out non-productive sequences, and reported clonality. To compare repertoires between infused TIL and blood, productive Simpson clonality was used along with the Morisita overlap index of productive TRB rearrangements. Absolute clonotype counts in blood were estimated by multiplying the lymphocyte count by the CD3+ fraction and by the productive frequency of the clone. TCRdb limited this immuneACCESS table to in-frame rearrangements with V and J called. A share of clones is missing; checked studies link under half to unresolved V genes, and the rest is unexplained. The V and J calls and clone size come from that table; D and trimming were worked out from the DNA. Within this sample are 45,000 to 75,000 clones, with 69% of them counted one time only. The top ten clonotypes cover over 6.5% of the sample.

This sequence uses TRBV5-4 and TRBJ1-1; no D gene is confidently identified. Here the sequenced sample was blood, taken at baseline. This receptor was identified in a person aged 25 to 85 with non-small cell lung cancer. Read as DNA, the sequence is TGTGCCAGCAGCCACAATAACGACGAGAAGACAACTTTCTTT. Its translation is CASSHNNDEKTTFF.